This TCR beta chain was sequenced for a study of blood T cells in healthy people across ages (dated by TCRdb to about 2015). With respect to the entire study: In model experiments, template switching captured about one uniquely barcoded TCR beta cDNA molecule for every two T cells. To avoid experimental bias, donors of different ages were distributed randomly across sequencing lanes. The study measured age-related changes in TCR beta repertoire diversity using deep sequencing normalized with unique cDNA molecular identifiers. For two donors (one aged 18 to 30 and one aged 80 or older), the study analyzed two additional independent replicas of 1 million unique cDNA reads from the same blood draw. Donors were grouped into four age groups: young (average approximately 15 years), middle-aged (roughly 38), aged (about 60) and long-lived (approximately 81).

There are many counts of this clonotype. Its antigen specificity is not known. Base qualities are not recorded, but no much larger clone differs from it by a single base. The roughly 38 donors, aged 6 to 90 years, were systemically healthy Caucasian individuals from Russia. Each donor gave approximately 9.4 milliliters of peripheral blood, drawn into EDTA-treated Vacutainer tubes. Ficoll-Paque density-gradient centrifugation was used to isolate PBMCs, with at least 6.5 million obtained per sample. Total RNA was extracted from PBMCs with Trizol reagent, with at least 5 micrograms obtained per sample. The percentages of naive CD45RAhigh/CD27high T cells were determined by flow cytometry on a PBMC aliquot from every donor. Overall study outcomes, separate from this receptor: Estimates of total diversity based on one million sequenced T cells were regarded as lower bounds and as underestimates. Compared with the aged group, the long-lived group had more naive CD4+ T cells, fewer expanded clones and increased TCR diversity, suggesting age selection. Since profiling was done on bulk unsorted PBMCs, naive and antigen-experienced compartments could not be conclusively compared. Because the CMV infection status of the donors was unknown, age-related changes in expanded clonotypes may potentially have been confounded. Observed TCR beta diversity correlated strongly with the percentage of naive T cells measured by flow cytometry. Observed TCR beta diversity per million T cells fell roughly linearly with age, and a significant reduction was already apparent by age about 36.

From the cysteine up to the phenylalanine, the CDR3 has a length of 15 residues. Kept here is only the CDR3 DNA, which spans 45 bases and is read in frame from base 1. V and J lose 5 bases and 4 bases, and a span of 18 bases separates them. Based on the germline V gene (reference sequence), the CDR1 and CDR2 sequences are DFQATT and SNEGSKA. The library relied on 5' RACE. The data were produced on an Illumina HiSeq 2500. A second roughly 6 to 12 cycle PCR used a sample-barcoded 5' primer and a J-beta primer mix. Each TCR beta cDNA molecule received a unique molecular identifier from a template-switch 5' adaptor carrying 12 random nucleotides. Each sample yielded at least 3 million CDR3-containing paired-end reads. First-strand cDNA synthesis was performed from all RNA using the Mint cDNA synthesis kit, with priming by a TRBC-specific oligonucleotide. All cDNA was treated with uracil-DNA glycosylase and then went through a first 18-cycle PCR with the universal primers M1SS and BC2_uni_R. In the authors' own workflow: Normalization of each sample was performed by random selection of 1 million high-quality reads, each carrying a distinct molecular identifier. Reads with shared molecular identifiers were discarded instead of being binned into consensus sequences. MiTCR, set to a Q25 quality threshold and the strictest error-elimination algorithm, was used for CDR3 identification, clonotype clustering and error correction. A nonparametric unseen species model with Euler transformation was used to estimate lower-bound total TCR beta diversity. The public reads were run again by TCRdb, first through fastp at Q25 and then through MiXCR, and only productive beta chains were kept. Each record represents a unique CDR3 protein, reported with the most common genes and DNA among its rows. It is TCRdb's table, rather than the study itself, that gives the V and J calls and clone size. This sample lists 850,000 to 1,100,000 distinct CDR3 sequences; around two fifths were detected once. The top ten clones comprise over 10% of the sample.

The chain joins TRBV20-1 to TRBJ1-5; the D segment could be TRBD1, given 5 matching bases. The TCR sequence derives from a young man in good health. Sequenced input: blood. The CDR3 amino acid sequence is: CSAVEDPGKNQPQHF. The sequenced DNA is TGCAGTGCTGTCGAAGACCCAGGGAAAAATCAGCCCCAGCATTTT.